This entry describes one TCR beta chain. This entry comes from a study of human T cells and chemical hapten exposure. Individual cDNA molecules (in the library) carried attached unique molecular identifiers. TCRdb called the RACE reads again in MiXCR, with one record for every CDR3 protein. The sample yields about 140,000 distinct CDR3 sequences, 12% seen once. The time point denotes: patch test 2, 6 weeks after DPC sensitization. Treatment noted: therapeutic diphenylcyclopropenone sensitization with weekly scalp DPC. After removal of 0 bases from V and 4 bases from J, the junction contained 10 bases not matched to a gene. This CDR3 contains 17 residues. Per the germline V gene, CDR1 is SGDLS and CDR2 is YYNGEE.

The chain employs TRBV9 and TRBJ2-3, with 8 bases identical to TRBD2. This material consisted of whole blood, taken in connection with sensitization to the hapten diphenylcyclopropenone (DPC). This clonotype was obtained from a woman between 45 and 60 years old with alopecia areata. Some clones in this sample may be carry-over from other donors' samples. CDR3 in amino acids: CASSVDPPGRAADTQYF. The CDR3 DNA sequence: TGTGCCAGCAGCGTAGACCCCCCCGGGAGGGCCGCAGATACGCAGTATTTT.